This T cell receptor (beta chain) was identified in a study of graft-versus-host responses after intestinal transplantation. Study summary: Multivisceral, liver-intestinal, or isolated intestinal transplants were performed in recipients. Study outcomes and limitations: There were GvH clones found in recipient marrow, and some of them appeared first in ileum or blood. Graft-donor T cell macrochimerism coincided with high graft-versus-host to host-versus-graft clonal ratios in allografts.

The authors processed graft tissue to release intraepithelial and lamina propria lymphocytes. The CDR3 covers 16 residues. J gave up 3 bases and V 6 bases, and 10 bases lay outside the gene matches. Germline V gene data show CDR1 as MDHEN and CDR2 as SYDVKM. Sequenced by immunoSEQ multiplex PCR; TCRdb stores in-frame clones only, minus some. The sample includes almost 30,000 clones, over 60% of them seen just once. For this clone: Its antigen remains unknown.

The clonotype was recovered from a human patient who received an intestinal transplant, so some T cells may come from the graft donor. This chain uses TRBV28 with TRBJ1-5; 8 nucleotides agree with TRBD1. The sample consisted of ileum tissue, taken 98 days after intestinal transplantation. This chain's CDR3 is CASRFGQGNSNQPQHF. CDR3 coding DNA: TGTGCCAGCAGATTCGGACAGGGCAACTCCAATCAGCCCCAGCATTTT.